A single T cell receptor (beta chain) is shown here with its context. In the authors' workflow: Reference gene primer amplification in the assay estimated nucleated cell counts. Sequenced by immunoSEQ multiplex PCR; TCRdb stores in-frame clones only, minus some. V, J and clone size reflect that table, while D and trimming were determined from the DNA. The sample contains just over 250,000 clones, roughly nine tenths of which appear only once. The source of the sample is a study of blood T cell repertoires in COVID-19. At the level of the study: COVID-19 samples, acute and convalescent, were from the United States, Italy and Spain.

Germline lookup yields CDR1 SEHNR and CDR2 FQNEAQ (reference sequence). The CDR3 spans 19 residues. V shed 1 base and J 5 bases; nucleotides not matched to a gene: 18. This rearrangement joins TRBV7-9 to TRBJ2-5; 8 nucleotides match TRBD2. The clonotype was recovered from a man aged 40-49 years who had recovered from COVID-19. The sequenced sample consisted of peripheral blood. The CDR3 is CASSLGGRGRPSGSETQYF. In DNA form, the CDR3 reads TGTGCCAGCAGCTTAGGGGGTCGCGGGAGGCCTTCGGGATCGGAGACCCAGTACTTC.